The clone carrying this T cell receptor (beta chain) was counted a single time. The sample carries other DNA sequences with the same CDR3. The CDR3 runs to 15 residues. After removal of 4 bases from V and 6 bases from J, the junction contained 2 bases not matched to a gene. Germline lookup yields CDR1 MGHRA and CDR2 YSYEKL. The sample belongs to a study of shared clonotypes between healthy human individuals. Only in-frame clones appear in the TCRdb table, and some are missing; sequencing was by immunoSEQ multiplex PCR. The sample lists millions of clones; over 85% were seen once. V usage is TRBV4-1 and J usage is TRBJ2-1, with 14 bases fitting TRBD2. This clonotype was obtained from a young man in good health. Some clones in this sample may be carry-over from other donors' samples. Sequenced sample: naive CD4+ T cells from PBMCs. The subset was: CD45RA+ positively selected. CDR3 DNA: TGCGCCAGCAGCCGCGGGACTAGCGGGAGCAATGAGCAGTTCTTC. Translation gives CASSRGTSGSNEQFF.